The 20 T cell receptor beta chains below all came from one sample that was sequenced in a study of blood T cell repertoires in COVID-19. The table came from immunoSEQ multiplex PCR; TCRdb's copy has only in-frame clones and leaves some out. Of 140,000 or so clones in the sample, 80% to 90% were seen once. The sample comprised peripheral blood. The receptors were gathered from a woman aged 55-69 years with active COVID-19.

The rearrangement uses TRBV5-1 and TRBJ2-1; D call uncertain. CDR1 is SGHRS, CDR2 YFSETQ, per germline. The V end was cut by 0 bases, the J end by 7 bases, with 14 bases between. The CDR3 totals 15 residues. CDR3: CASSLGATDWNEQFF. In DNA form, the CDR3 reads TGCGCCAGCAGCTTGGGCGCCACCGATTGGAATGAGCAGTTCTTC. Drawing the rest from reference TRBV5-1 and TRBJ2-1, the complete variable domain is KAGVTQTPRYLIKTRGQQVTLSCSPISGHRSVSWYQQTPGQGLQFLFEYFSETQRNKGNFPGRFSGRQFSNSRSEMNVSTLELGDSALYLCASSLGATDWNEQFFGPGTRLTVL.

The chain has TRBV7-2 and TRBJ2-3; TRBD1 agrees at 10 bases. Looked up from germline, CDR1 is SGHTA and CDR2 is FQGNSA. This CDR3 has 16 amino acids. Germline trimming cut 1 base from V and 4 bases from J; bases unmatched to any gene: 5. The CDR3 region has the DNA TGTGCCAGCAGCTTAGGGGGACAGGGGAGGGCAGATACGCAGTATTTT. Residues: CASSLGGQGRADTQYF.

The rearrangement joins TRBV15 to TRBJ2-7, with 7 bases aligning to TRBD2. Germline V gene sequence: CDR1 LNHNV, CDR2 YYDKDF (reference sequence). This CDR3 spans 16 amino acids. The trim removed 1 base at V and 4 bases at J, leaving 10 bases unmatched. CDR3 DNA: TGTGCCACCAGCAGAGCCGGGAGCGGGAAATCGTACGAGCAGTACTTC. It is translated as CATSRAGSGKSYEQYF.

This rearrangement joins TRBV4-2 to TRBJ1-2, with TRBD1 as a possible D gene (5 bases). Germline CDR1 is LGHNA and CDR2 is YNFKEQ. The CDR3 consists of 16 residues. V gave up 2 bases and J gave up 4 bases, with 17 bases separating them. CDR3 region: CASSQTLGQGGYGYTF. CDR3 sequence (DNA): TGTGCCAGCAGCCAAACACTCGGGCAGGGAGGCTATGGCTACACCTTC.

This sequence joins TRBV6-2 or TRBV6-3 and TRBJ2-1; possibly TRBD2 for D (5 bases). Germline assignment: CDR1 MNHEY and CDR2 SVGEGT. The CDR3 has 16 residues. Trimming pared 0 bases from V and 0 bases from J, leaving 9 bases between. CDR3: CASSYSFGLSYNEQFF. In DNA, the CDR3 is TGTGCCAGCAGTTACTCTTTCGGACTCTCCTACAATGAGCAGTTCTTC.

This chain links TRBV9 with TRBJ2-7; TRBD1 agrees at 7 bases. This CDR3 is 14 amino acids long. Looked up from germline, CDR1 is SGDLS and CDR2 is YYNGEE. The V and J ends lost 0 bases and 3 bases, in that order; junction bases with no gene match: 3. CDR3 sequence reads: CASSVGTGYYEQYF. As DNA, the CDR3 is TGTGCCAGCAGCGTAGGGACAGGCTACTACGAGCAGTACTTC.

The rearrangement joins TRBV5-6 to TRBJ2-3; a weak D match, TRBD2 (6 bases). Trimming left V 0 bases short and J 0 bases short, with 14 bases between. Germline assignment: CDR1 SGHDT and CDR2 YYEEEE. The CDR3 length is 17 residues. The CDR3 region has the DNA TGTGCCAGCAGCTTGGGTGCTAGCGTACCTAGCACAGATACGCAGTATTTT. Protein product: CASSLGASVPSTDTQYF.

V is TRBV6-2 or TRBV6-3 and J is TRBJ2-7, with 8 bases fitting TRBD1. V was clipped by 0 bases and J by 0 bases; unmatched bases: 4. The CDR3 is 16 amino acids. The germline V gene encodes CDR1 MNHEY and CDR2 SVGEGT. The CDR3 nucleotides are TGTGCCAGCAGTTACTCCCGGACAGGGCCCTCCTACGAGCAGTACTTC. It encodes CASSYSRTGPSYEQYF.

The rearrangement uses TRBV6-6 and TRBJ1-2; D gene unclear. The germline gives CDR1 MNHNY, CDR2 SVGAGI (reference sequence). The ends were cut back, 6 bases at V and 6 bases at J, with 23 bases in the middle. The CDR3 extends over 16 amino acids. The CDR3 is CASSFQTGGLSNGYTF. The CDR3 DNA follows: TGTGCCAGCAGCTTTCAGACGGGAGGGCTCAGTAATGGCTACACCTTC.

The V call is TRBV9, the J call TRBJ2-7; D is uncertain. The germline CDR1 and CDR2 sequences are SGDLS and YYNGEE. This CDR3 has 13 amino acids. V gave up 4 bases and J gave up 6 bases, with 14 bases separating them. As DNA, the CDR3 is TGTGCCAGCAGCCCGCGACATTTGGCCGAGCAGTACTTC. Its translation is CASSPRHLAEQYF.

The chain couples TRBV28 to TRBJ1-4; D might be TRBD1 (6 bases). CDR1 is MDHEN and CDR2 is SYDVKM in the germline V gene. The CDR3 covers 14 residues. Trimming pared 3 bases from V and 5 bases from J, leaving 10 bases between. The chain's CDR3 is CASSFRGSNEKLFF. In DNA form, the CDR3 reads TGTGCCAGCAGTTTCAGGGGTTCGAATGAAAAACTGTTTTTT.

The rearrangement joins TRBV19 to TRBJ2-1, with D uncertain. CDR1 is LNHDA and CDR2 is SQIVND in the germline V gene (reference sequence). The CDR3 is 10 residues long. The V end lost 5 bases, the J end lost 10 bases, and 6 bases lay between the germline ends. The CDR3 DNA sequence: TGTGCCAGTAGTGGGCCGGAGCAGTTCTTC. It encodes CASSGPEQFF. The full variable domain, rest sourced from reference TRBV19 and TRBJ2-1, is DGGITQSPKYLFRKEGQNVTLSCEQNLNHDAMYWYRQDPGQGLRLIYYSQIVNDFQKGDIAEGYSVSREKKESFPLTVTSAQKNPTAFYLCASSGPEQFFGPGTRLTVL.

This rearrangement joins TRBV7-3 to TRBJ2-2; a weak D match, TRBD2 (5 bases). Trimming removed 3 bases at V and 5 bases at J, with 7 bases between. Per the germline V gene, CDR1 is SGHTA and CDR2 is FQGTGA. The CDR3 has 13 amino acids. CDR3 DNA sequence: TGTGCCAGCAGCTTTACTAGAACCGGGGAGCTGTTTTTT. It is translated as CASSFTRTGELFF.

This sequence joins TRBV28 and TRBJ2-7, with D possibly being TRBD2 (5 bases). Per the germline V gene, CDR1 is MDHEN and CDR2 is SYDVKM. The CDR3 covers 13 residues. Trimming left V 3 bases short and J 4 bases short, with 10 bases between. CDR3 bases: TGTGCCAGCAGTTTTTCCGGGAAGTACGAGCAGTACTTC. It is translated as CASSFSGKYEQYF.

The J gene is TRBJ2-1, the V gene TRBV10-3; 11 bases are a match to TRBD2. There are 20 residues in the CDR3. With V trimmed by 2 bases and J by 4 bases, 16 bases remained unmatched. CDR1 is ENHRY, CDR2 SYGVKD, per germline. DNA of the CDR3: TGTGCCATCAGTGAGCCTACCTCCATAGCGGGAGGGCTGGGATACAATGAGCAGTTCTTC. Protein sequence: CAISEPTSIAGGLGYNEQFF.

This clone has just one count. The chain couples TRBV6-6 to TRBJ2-2; weak D call: TRBD1 (6 bases). This CDR3 is 15 amino acids long. Germline CDR1 is MNHNY and CDR2 is SVGAGI (reference sequence). V was trimmed by 0 bases and J by 1 base, leaving 6 bases between them. CDR3: CASSYSGQNTGELFF. The CDR3 DNA reads TGTGCCAGCAGTTACTCGGGACAGAACACCGGGGAGCTGTTTTTT.

This sequence joins TRBV27 and TRBJ2-2, with D unresolved. The CDR3 extends over 15 amino acids. Germline loops: CDR1 MNHEY, CDR2 SMNVEV (reference sequence). Trimming took off 3 bases at V and 3 bases at J, with 11 bases between the two ends. CDR3 loop: CASSLSPTDTGELFF. The CDR3 DNA sequence: TGTGCCAGCAGTTTGAGCCCTACAGACACCGGGGAGCTGTTTTTT.

The V call is TRBV11-2, the J call TRBJ2-7; D not resolved. V was trimmed by 4 bases and J by 3 bases, leaving 19 bases between them. This CDR3 spans 16 amino acids. Germline V gene sequence: CDR1 SGHAT, CDR2 FQNNGV. The CDR3 DNA is TGTGCCAGCAGCTCCGGAGCTAGGCGGTCGTTCTACGAGCAGTACTTC. It specifies CASSSGARRSFYEQYF.

This chain connects TRBV9 to TRBJ2-3; 9 nucleotides agree with TRBD2. V lost 1 base, J lost 1 base, and 10 bases stayed unmatched. CDR1 SGDLS and CDR2 YYNGEE come from the germline V gene. The CDR3 has 18 amino acids. The chain's CDR3 is CASSVSPIAGEGTDTQYF. The CDR3 DNA reads TGTGCCAGCAGCGTATCCCCCATAGCGGGAGAGGGCACAGATACGCAGTATTTT.

The chain combines TRBV7-9 with TRBJ2-7; 14 positions match TRBD2. The CDR3 covers 15 residues. The V gene's germline CDR1 is SEHNR and CDR2 FQNEAQ (reference sequence). V dropped 5 bases and J dropped 6; count of bases not matched to a gene: 6. In DNA, the CDR3 is TGTGCCAGCAGCGAGGGACTAGCGGGAGAGGGCGAGCAGTACTTC. Its translation is CASSEGLAGEGEQYF.